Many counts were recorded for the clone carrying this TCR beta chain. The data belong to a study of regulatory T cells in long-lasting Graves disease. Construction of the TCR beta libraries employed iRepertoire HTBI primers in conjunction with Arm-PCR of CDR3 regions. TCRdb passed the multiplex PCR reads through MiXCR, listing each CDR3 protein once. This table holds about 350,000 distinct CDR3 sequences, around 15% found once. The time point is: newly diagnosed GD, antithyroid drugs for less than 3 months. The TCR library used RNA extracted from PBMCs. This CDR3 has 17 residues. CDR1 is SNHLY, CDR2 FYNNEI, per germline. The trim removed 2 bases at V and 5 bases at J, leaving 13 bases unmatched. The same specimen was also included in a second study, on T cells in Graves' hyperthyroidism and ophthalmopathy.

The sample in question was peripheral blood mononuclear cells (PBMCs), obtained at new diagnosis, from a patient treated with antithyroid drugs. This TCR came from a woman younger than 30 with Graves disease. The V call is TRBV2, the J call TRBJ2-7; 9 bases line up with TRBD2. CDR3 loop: CASSESASGLANHEQYF. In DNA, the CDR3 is TGTGCCAGCAGTGAAAGCGCCTCGGGACTAGCTAACCACGAGCAGTACTTC.